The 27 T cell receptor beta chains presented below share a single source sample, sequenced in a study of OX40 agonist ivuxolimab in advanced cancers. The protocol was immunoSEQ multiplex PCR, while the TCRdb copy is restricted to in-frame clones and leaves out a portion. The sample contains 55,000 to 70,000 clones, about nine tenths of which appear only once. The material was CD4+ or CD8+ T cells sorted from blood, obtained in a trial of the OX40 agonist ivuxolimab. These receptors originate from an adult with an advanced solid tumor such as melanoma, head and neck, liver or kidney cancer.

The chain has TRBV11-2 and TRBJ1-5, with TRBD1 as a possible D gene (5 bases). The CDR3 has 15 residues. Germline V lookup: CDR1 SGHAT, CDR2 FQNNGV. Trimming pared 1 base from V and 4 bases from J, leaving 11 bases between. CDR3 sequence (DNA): TGTGCCAGCAGCTTAGGCCATCCAGGGAATCAGCCCCAGCATTTT. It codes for CASSLGHPGNQPQHF.

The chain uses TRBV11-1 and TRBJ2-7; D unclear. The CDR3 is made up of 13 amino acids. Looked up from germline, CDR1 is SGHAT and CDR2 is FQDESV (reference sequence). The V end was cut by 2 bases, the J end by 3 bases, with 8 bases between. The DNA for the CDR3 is TGTGCCAGCAGCTTAAGCCTCCTCTACGAGCAGTACTTC. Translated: CASSLSLLYEQYF.

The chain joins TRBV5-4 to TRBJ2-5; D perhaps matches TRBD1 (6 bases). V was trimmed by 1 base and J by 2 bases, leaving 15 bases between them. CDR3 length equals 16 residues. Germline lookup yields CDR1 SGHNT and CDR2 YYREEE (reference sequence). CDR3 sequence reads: CASSLNGGLGQETQYF. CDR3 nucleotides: TGTGCCAGCAGCTTGAATGGGGGCCTTGGGCAAGAGACCCAGTACTTC.

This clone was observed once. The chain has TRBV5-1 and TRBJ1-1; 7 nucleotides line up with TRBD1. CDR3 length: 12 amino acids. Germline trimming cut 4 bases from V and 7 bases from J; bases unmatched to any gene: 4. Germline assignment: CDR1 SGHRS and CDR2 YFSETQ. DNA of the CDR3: TGCGCCAGCAGCCCTCGGGACAGTGAAGCTTTCTTT. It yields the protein CASSPRDSEAFF.

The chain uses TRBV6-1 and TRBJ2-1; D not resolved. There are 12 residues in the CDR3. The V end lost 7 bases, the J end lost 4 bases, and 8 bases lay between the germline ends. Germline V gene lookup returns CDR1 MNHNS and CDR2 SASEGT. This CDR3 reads CASTRSYNEQFF. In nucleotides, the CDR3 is TGTGCCAGCACGAGGAGTTACAATGAGCAGTTCTTC.

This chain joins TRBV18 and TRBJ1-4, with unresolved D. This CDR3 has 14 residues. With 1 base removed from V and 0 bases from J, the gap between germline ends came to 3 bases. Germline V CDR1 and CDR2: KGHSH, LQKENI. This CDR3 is CASSPRATNEKLFF. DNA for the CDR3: TGTGCCAGCTCACCACGGGCAACTAATGAAAAACTGTTTTTT.

The DNA for the CDR3 is TGTGCCAGCAGCGCCCAACAGGGAGGGGCCGAGCAGTACTTC. It is translated as CASSAQQGGAEQYF. This chain joins TRBV5-5 and TRBJ2-7, with a tentative D call TRBD2 (7 bases). CDR3 length: 14 amino acids. Looked up from germline, CDR1 is SGHKS and CDR2 is YYEKEE (reference sequence). V dropped 4 bases and J dropped 6 bases, with 17 bases sitting between them.

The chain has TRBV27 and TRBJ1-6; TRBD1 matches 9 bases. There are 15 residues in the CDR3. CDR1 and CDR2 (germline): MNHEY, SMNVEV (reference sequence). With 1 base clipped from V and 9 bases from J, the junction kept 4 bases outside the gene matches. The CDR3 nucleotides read TGTGCCAGCAGTTTATTAGGACAGGGGAGTTCACCCCTCCACTTT. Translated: CASSLLGQGSSPLHF.

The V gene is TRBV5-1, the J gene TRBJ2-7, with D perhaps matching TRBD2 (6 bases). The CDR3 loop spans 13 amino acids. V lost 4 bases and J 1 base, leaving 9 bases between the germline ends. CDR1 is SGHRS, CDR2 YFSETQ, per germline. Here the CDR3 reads CASSRDLSYEQYF. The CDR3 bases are TGCGCCAGCAGCCGGGACTTGTCCTACGAGCAGTACTTC.

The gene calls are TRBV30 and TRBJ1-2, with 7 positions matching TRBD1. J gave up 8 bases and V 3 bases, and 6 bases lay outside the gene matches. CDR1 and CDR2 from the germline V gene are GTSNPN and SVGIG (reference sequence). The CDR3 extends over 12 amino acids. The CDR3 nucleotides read TGTGCCTGGAGGACAGGGAGGGGCGGCTACACCTTC. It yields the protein CAWRTGRGGYTF.

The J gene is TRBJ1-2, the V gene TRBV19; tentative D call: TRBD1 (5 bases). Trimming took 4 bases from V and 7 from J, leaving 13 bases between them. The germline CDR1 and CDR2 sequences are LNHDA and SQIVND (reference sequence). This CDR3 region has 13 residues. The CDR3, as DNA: TGTGCCAGTAGTACCAGGGAAGCTTCTGGCTACACCTTC. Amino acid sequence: CASSTREASGYTF.

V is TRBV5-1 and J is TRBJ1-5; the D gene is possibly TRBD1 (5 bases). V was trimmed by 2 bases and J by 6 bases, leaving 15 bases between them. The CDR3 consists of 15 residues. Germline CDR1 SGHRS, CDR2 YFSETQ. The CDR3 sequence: CASSFDGGAGQPQHF. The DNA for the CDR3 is TGCGCCAGCAGCTTTGACGGGGGTGCGGGTCAGCCCCAGCATTTT. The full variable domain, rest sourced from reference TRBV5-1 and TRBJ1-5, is KAGVTQTPRYLIKTRGQQVTLSCSPISGHRSVSWYQQTPGQGLQFLFEYFSETQRNKGNFPGRFSGRQFSNSRSEMNVSTLELGDSALYLCASSFDGGAGQPQHFGDGTRLSIL.

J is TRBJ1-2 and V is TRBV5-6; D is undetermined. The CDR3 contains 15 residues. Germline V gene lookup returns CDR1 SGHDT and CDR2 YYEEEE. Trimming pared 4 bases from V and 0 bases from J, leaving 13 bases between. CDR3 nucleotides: TGTGCCAGCAGCAGGACCATGGGGTCTAACTATGGCTACACCTTC. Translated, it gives CASSRTMGSNYGYTF.

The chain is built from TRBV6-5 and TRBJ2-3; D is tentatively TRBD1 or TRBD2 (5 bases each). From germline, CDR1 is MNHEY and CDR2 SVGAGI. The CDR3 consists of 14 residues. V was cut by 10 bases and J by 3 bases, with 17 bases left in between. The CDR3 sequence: CATRGELRTDTQYF. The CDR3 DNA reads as TGTGCCACCCGAGGGGAACTGCGTACAGATACGCAGTATTTT.

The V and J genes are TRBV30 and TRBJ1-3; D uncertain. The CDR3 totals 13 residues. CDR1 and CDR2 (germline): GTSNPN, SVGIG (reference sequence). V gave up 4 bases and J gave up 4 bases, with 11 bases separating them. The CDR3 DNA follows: TGTGCCTGGACTACAAATCGAGGAAACACCATATATTTT. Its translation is CAWTTNRGNTIYF.

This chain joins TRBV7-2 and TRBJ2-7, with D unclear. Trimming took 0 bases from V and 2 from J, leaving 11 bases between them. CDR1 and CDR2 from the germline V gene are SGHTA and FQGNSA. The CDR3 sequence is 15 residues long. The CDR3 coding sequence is TGTGCCAGCAGCTTAGCTGGGCTAGAGGCCTACGAGCAGTACTTC. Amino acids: CASSLAGLEAYEQYF.

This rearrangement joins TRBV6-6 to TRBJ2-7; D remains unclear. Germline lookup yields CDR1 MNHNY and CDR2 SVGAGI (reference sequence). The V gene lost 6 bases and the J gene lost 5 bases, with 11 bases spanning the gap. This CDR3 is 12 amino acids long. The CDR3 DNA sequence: TGTGCCAGCAGCCAACCCCGGGACGAGCAGTACTTC. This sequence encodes CASSQPRDEQYF.

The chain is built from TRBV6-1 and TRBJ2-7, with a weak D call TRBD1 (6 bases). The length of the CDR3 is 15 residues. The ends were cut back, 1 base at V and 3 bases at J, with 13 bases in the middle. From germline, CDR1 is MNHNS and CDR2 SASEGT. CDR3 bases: TGTGCCAGCAGTGAAGTGGCAGGGGTGAGCTACGAGCAGTACTTC. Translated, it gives CASSEVAGVSYEQYF.

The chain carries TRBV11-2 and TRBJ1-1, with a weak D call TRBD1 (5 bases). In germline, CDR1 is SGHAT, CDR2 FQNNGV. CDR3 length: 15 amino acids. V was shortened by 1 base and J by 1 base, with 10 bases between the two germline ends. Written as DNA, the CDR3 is TGTGCCAGCAGCTTAGCGCGACAGTCGAACACTGAAGCTTTCTTT. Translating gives CASSLARQSNTEAFF.

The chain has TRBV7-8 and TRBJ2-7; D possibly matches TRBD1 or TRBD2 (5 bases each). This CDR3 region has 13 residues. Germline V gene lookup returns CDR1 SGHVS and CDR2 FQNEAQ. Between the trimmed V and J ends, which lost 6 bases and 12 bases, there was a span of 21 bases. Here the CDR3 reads CASSATTGYLLYF. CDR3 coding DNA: TGTGCCAGCAGTGCGACTACAGGTTATCTGCTGTACTTC.

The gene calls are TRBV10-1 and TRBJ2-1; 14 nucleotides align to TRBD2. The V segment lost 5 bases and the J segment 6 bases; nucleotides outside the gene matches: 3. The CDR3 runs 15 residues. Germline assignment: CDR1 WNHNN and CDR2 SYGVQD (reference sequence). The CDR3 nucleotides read TGCGCCAGCAGTACCGGGACTAGCGGGGGCAATGAGCAGTTCTTC. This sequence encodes CASSTGTSGGNEQFF.

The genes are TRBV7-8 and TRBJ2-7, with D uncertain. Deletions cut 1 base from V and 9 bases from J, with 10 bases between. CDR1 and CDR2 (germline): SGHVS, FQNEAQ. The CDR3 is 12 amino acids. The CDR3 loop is CASSLGGAGQYF. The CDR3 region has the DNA TGTGCCAGCAGCTTAGGGGGTGCAGGGCAGTACTTC.

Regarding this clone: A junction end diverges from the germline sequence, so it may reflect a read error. The CDR3: CSPSGGSEQYF. The CDR3 nucleotides are TGCAGTCCTAGCGGGGGATCCGAGCAGTACTTC. V is TRBV20-1 and J is TRBJ2-7, with 10 bases lining up with TRBD2. The CDR3 spans 11 residues. CDR1 is DFQATT and CDR2 is SNEGSKA in the germline V gene (reference sequence).

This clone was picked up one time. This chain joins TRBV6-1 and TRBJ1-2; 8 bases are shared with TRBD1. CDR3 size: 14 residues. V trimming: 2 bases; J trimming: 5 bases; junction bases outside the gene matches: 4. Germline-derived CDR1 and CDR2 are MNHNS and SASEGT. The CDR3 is CASSEQGAGYGYTF. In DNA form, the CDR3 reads TGTGCCAGCAGTGAACAGGGGGCGGGATATGGCTACACCTTC.

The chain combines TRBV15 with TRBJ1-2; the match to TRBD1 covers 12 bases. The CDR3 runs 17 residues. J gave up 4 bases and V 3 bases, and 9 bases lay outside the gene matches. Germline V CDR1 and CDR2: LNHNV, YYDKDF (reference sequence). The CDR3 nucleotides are TGTGCCACCAGCAGGGGACAGGGGGCTTTTGAAGGCTATGGCTACACCTTC. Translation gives CATSRGQGAFEGYGYTF.

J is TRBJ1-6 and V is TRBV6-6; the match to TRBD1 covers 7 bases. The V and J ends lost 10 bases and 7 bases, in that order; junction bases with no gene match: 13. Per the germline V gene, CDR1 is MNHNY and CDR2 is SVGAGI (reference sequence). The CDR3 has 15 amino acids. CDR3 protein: CATAPPTGRNSPLHF. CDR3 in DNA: TGTGCCACCGCCCCCCCGACAGGGAGGAATTCACCCCTCCACTTT.

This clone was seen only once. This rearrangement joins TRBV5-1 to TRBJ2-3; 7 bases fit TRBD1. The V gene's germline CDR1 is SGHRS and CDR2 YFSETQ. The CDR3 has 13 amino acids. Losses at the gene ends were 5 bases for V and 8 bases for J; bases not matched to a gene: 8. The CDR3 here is CASRDRVTGTQYF. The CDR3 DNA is TGCGCCAGCAGAGACAGGGTGACTGGTACGCAGTATTTT.